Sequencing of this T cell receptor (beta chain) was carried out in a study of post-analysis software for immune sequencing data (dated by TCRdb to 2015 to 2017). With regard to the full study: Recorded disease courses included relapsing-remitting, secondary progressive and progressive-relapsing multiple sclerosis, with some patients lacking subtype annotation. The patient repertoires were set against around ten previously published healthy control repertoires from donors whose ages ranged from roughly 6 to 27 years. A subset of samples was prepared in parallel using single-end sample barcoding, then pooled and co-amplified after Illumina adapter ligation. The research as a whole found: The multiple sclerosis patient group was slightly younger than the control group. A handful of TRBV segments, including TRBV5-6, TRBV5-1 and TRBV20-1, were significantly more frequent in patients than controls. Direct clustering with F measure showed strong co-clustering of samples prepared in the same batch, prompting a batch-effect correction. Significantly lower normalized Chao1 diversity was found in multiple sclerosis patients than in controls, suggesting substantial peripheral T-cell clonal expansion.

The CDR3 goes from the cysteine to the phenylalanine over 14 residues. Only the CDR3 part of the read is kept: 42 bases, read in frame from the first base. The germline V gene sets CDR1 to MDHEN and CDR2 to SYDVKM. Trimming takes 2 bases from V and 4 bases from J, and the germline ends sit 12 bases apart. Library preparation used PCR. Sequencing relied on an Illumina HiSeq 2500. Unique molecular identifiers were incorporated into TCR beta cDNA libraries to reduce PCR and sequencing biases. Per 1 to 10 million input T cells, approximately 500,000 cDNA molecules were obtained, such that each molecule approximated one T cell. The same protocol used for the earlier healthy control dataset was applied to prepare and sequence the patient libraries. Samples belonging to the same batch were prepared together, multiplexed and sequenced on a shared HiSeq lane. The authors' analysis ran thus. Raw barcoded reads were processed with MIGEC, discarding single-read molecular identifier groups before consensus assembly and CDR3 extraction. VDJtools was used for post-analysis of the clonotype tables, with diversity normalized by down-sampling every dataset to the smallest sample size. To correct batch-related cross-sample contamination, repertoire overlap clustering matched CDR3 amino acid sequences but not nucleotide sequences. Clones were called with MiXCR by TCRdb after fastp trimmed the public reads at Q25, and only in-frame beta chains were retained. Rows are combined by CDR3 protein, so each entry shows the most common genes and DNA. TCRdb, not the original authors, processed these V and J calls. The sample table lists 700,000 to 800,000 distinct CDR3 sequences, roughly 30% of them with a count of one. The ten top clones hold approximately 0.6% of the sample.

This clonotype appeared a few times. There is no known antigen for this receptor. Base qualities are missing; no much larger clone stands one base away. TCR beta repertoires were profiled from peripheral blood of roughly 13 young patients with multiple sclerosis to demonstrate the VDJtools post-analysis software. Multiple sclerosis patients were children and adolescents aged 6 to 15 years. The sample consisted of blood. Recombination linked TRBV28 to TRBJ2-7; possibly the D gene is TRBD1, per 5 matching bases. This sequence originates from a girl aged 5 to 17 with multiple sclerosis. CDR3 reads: CASSLGPKGYEQYF. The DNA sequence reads TGTGCCAGCAGTTTAGGTCCAAAGGGGTACGAGCAGTACTTC.